The rows below give T cell receptor beta chains drawn from one sample of a study of post-analysis software for immune sequencing data. TCRdb re-called the PCR reads through MiXCR, storing one row per CDR3 protein. This table has some 890,000 distinct CDR3 sequences, approximately 50% appearing once. Sequenced: blood. These receptors all come from a girl aged 5-17 years with multiple sclerosis. The CDR3 runs from the conserved cysteine through the conserved F or W. D genes are given only for firm matches. Clone size appears in some rows only: once, few, many, or a class for an expanded clone.

d_gene: .
v_gene: TRBV29-1
j_gene: TRBJ1-2
abundance: few
CDR3aa: CSVDSRGYGYTF
CDR3nt: TGCAGCGTTGACTCCAGGGGCTATGGCTACACCTTC

d_gene: .
v_gene: TRBV29-1
j_gene: TRBJ1-1
abundance: once
CDR3aa: CSVGLSLNTEAFF
CDR3nt: TGCAGCGTAGGGCTCAGTCTGAACACTGAAGCTTTCTTT

d_gene: TRBD2
v_gene: TRBV18
j_gene: TRBJ2-1
abundance: .
CDR3aa: CASSSRASGGTEQFF
CDR3nt: TGTGCCAGCTCTTCCAGGGCTAGCGGGGGTACTGAGCAGTTCTTC

d_gene: .
v_gene: TRBV29-1
j_gene: TRBJ2-7
abundance: .
CDR3aa: CSVEDRSYEQYF
CDR3nt: TGCAGCGTTGAAGACAGATCCTACGAGCAGTACTTC

d_gene: .
v_gene: TRBV20-1
j_gene: TRBJ1-4
abundance: .
CDR3aa: CSAYYRTRREKLFF
CDR3nt: TGCAGTGCTTATTACAGGACCCGGAGGGAAAAACTGTTTTTT

d_gene: .
v_gene: TRBV20-1
j_gene: TRBJ2-3
abundance: .
CDR3aa: CSVEKRRSTDTQYF
CDR3nt: TGCAGTGTCGAAAAGCGGAGAAGCACAGATACGCAGTATTTT

d_gene: TRBD1
v_gene: TRBV20-1
j_gene: TRBJ2-5
abundance: .
CDR3aa: CSATNPTGSQETQYF
CDR3nt: TGCAGTGCTACCAACCCGACAGGGAGCCAAGAGACCCAGTACTTC

d_gene: .
v_gene: TRBV20-1
j_gene: TRBJ1-2
abundance: .
CDR3aa: CSARDRIYGYTF
CDR3nt: TGCAGTGCTAGAGACAGGATCTATGGCTACACCTTC

d_gene: .
v_gene: TRBV21-1
j_gene: TRBJ2-5
abundance: few
CDR3aa: CASSKVRDREETQYF
CDR3nt: TGTGCCAGCAGCAAAGTCCGGGACAGAGAAGAGACCCAGTACTTC

d_gene: .
v_gene: TRBV6-6
j_gene: TRBJ2-7
abundance: few
CDR3aa: CASSERPDNEQYF
CDR3nt: TGTGCCAGCAGCGAACGGCCAGACAATGAGCAGTACTTC

d_gene: TRBD1
v_gene: TRBV5-1
j_gene: TRBJ1-1
abundance: .
CDR3aa: CASSTGTGGNTEAFF
CDR3nt: TGCGCCAGCAGCACCGGAACAGGGGGGAACACTGAAGCTTTCTTT

d_gene: .
v_gene: TRBV5-5
j_gene: TRBJ2-5
abundance: .
CDR3aa: CASSLEAAQETQYF
CDR3nt: TGTGCCAGCAGCTTGGAGGCAGCTCAAGAGACCCAGTACTTC

d_gene: TRBD2
v_gene: TRBV7-2
j_gene: TRBJ2-5
abundance: few
CDR3aa: CASSLQGTSGVETQYF
CDR3nt: TGTGCCAGCAGCTTGCAAGGGACTAGCGGGGTGGAGACCCAGTACTTC

d_gene: .
v_gene: TRBV29-1
j_gene: TRBJ1-2
abundance: few
CDR3aa: CSALEGTGYGYTF
CDR3nt: TGCAGCGCCTTGGAGGGGACGGGCTATGGCTACACCTTC

d_gene: .
v_gene: TRBV25-1
j_gene: TRBJ2-1
abundance: .
CDR3aa: CASSDGTVRDYNEQFF
CDR3nt: TGTGCCAGCAGTGATGGGACGGTGAGAGATTACAATGAGCAGTTCTTC

d_gene: .
v_gene: TRBV20-1
j_gene: TRBJ2-3
abundance: once
CDR3aa: CSAGRGNTDTQYF
CDR3nt: TGCAGTGCTGGTAGGGGAAACACAGATACGCAGTATTTT

d_gene: .
v_gene: TRBV10-3
j_gene: TRBJ2-4
abundance: .
CDR3aa: CAISPRGKSYGNIQYF
CDR3nt: TGTGCCATCAGTCCAAGGGGAAAGTCGTATGGAAACATTCAGTACTTC

d_gene: .
v_gene: TRBV14
j_gene: TRBJ2-7
abundance: once
CDR3aa: CASSQGLIKIFYEQYF
CDR3nt: TGTGCCAGCAGCCAAGGGCTGATAAAGATCTTCTACGAGCAGTACTTC

d_gene: TRBD2
v_gene: TRBV18
j_gene: TRBJ2-1
abundance: .
CDR3aa: CASSPPQALTSGGEQFF
CDR3nt: TGTGCCAGCTCACCCCCTCAGGCTTTGACTAGCGGGGGTGAGCAGTTCTTC

d_gene: TRBD1
v_gene: TRBV20-1
j_gene: TRBJ2-7
abundance: .
CDR3aa: CSASDQTGNYEQYF
CDR3nt: TGCAGTGCTAGCGACCAGACAGGGAACTACGAGCAGTACTTC

d_gene: .
v_gene: TRBV3-1
j_gene: TRBJ1-2
abundance: .
CDR3aa: CASSEDGFPYGYTF
CDR3nt: TGTGCCAGCAGCGAGGACGGTTTCCCCTATGGCTACACCTTC

d_gene: TRBD2
v_gene: TRBV27
j_gene: TRBJ2-5
abundance: .
CDR3aa: CASSLLAGEGKTQYF
CDR3nt: TGTGCCAGCAGTCTTCTAGCGGGAGAGGGAAAGACCCAGTACTTC

d_gene: .
v_gene: TRBV12-3/TRBV12-4
j_gene: TRBJ1-2
abundance: once
CDR3aa: CASSLGAGASYGYTF
CDR3nt: TGTGCCAGCAGTTTAGGGGCAGGAGCCTCTTATGGCTACACCTTC

d_gene: .
v_gene: TRBV5-1
j_gene: TRBJ1-6
abundance: few
CDR3aa: CASSLVSGLNSPLHF
CDR3nt: TGCGCCAGCAGCTTGGTATCCGGGCTTAATTCACCCCTCCACTTT

d_gene: TRBD2
v_gene: TRBV20-1
j_gene: TRBJ2-7
abundance: .
CDR3aa: CSASGRLDEQYF
CDR3nt: TGCAGTGCTAGCGGGAGGCTAGACGAGCAGTACTTC

d_gene: .
v_gene: TRBV5-1
j_gene: TRBJ2-6
abundance: few
CDR3aa: CASSVKGSGANVLTF
CDR3nt: TGCGCCAGCAGCGTGAAGGGCTCTGGGGCCAACGTCCTGACTTTC

d_gene: .
v_gene: TRBV29-1
j_gene: TRBJ2-7
abundance: .
CDR3aa: CSVEAYRGGYEQYF
CDR3nt: TGCAGCGTTGAAGCTTACAGGGGAGGTTACGAGCAGTACTTC

d_gene: TRBD2
v_gene: TRBV10-1
j_gene: TRBJ2-7
abundance: .
CDR3aa: CASSERTSGRVYEQYF
CDR3nt: TGCGCCAGCAGTGAAAGGACTAGCGGGAGGGTCTACGAGCAGTACTTC

d_gene: .
v_gene: TRBV29-1
j_gene: TRBJ2-5
abundance: .
CDR3aa: CSVDRGKRAQETQYF
CDR3nt: TGCAGCGTGGACCGGGGCAAACGAGCCCAAGAGACCCAGTACTTC

d_gene: TRBD1
v_gene: TRBV2
j_gene: TRBJ1-2
abundance: .
CDR3aa: CASSPDRAAIGGYTF
CDR3nt: TGTGCCAGCAGTCCAGACAGGGCCGCTATTGGTGGCTACACCTTC

d_gene: .
v_gene: TRBV7-2
j_gene: TRBJ2-1
abundance: few
CDR3aa: CASSLRGPHSYNEQFF
CDR3nt: TGTGCCAGCAGCTTACGGGGGCCCCACTCCTACAATGAGCAGTTCTTC

d_gene: TRBD2
v_gene: TRBV2
j_gene: TRBJ2-1
abundance: .
CDR3aa: CASSEDGLAGVGEQFF
CDR3nt: TGTGCCAGCAGTGAAGACGGTCTAGCGGGAGTCGGTGAGCAGTTCTTC

d_gene: .
v_gene: TRBV11-2
j_gene: TRBJ2-1
abundance: .
CDR3aa: CASSSRDYNEQFF
CDR3nt: TGTGCCAGCAGCTCGAGGGACTACAATGAGCAGTTCTTC

d_gene: .
v_gene: TRBV3-1
j_gene: TRBJ2-5
abundance: .
CDR3aa: CASSQGDSRTQYF
CDR3nt: TGTGCCAGCAGCCAAGGGGACTCCAGGACCCAGTACTTC

d_gene: .
v_gene: TRBV7-9
j_gene: TRBJ2-7
abundance: .
CDR3aa: CASSLSSGGEQYF
CDR3nt: TGTGCCAGCAGCTTAAGTTCGGGCGGGGAGCAGTACTTC

d_gene: .
v_gene: TRBV29-1
j_gene: TRBJ1-1
abundance: .
CDR3aa: CSVRQVGAEAFF
CDR3nt: TGCAGCGTGAGACAGGTGGGCGCTGAAGCTTTCTTT

d_gene: .
v_gene: TRBV12-3/TRBV12-4
j_gene: TRBJ2-3
abundance: .
CDR3aa: CASSLGCRISTDTQYF
CDR3nt: TGTGCCAGCAGTTTAGGGTGCAGGATTAGCACAGATACGCAGTATTTT

d_gene: .
v_gene: TRBV5-1
j_gene: TRBJ2-3
abundance: .
CDR3aa: CASSLATRRGASTDTQYF
CDR3nt: TGCGCCAGCAGCTTGGCCACGAGGCGGGGTGCTAGCACAGATACGCAGTATTTT

d_gene: TRBD2
v_gene: TRBV9
j_gene: TRBJ2-3
abundance: once
CDR3aa: CASSVGVSGSIPDTQYF
CDR3nt: TGTGCCAGCAGCGTAGGGGTTAGCGGGAGTATACCAGATACGCAGTATTTT

d_gene: TRBD2
v_gene: TRBV28
j_gene: TRBJ2-3
abundance: .
CDR3aa: CASKGLAGDTDTQYF
CDR3nt: TGTGCCAGCAAGGGGCTAGCGGGAGATACAGATACGCAGTATTTT

d_gene: .
v_gene: TRBV20-1
j_gene: TRBJ2-5
abundance: few
CDR3aa: CSARRSFETQYF
CDR3nt: TGCAGTGCCCGACGTAGTTTCGAGACCCAGTACTTC